The next 12 T cell receptor beta chains were all read from a single sample in a study of blood T cell repertoires in COVID-19. Clones were read by immunoSEQ multiplex PCR, and TCRdb kept only the in-frame ones, dropping some. The table records 150,000 to 200,000 clones, 86% of them present only once. The sequenced material came from peripheral blood. These receptors were obtained from a man in his fifties or sixties with active or convalescent COVID-19.

The V gene is TRBV5-1, the J gene TRBJ2-1, with 7 bases fitting TRBD2. V gave up 3 bases and J gave up 7 bases; unmatched junction bases: 7. The CDR3 totals 14 residues. Looked up from germline, CDR1 is SGHRS and CDR2 is YFSETQ. The CDR3: CASSSGTIPNEQFF. The DNA of the CDR3 is TGCGCCAGCAGCTCGGGGACTATCCCAAATGAGCAGTTCTTC. Filled out from reference TRBV5-1 and TRBJ2-1, the complete variable domain reads KAGVTQTPRYLIKTRGQQVTLSCSPISGHRSVSWYQQTPGQGLQFLFEYFSETQRNKGNFPGRFSGRQFSNSRSEMNVSTLELGDSALYLCASSSGTIPNEQFFGPGTRLTVL.

This chain uses TRBV4-1 with TRBJ2-7, with 8 positions matching TRBD1. Trimming removed 5 bases from V and 7 bases from J; junction bases left unmatched: 16. The germline gives CDR1 MGHRA, CDR2 YSYEKL. The CDR3 length is 16 residues. The CDR3 coding sequence is TGCGCCAGCAGCAGCCAAGTCAACAGGGGGGATGAGGAGCAGTACTTC. Its protein is CASSSQVNRGDEEQYF.

CDR3 in amino acids: CASSLESNQPQHF. DNA for the CDR3: TGTGCCAGCAGCTTAGAGAGCAATCAGCCCCAGCATTTT. The chain recombines TRBV7-3 with TRBJ1-5; D is ambiguous. V shed 2 bases and J shed 1 base, with 3 bases lying between them. Germline-derived CDR1 and CDR2 are SGHTA and FQGTGA. CDR3 length: 13 residues.

A single count supports this clone. The V call is TRBV5-4, the J call TRBJ2-4; D gene ambiguous. Germline V gene lookup returns CDR1 SGHNT and CDR2 YYREEE (reference sequence). This CDR3 contains 13 residues. V gave up 1 base and J gave up 7 bases, with 9 bases separating them. CDR3 nucleotide sequence: TGTGCCAGCAGCTTGTACCAGGCTAACATTCAGTACTTC. This translates into CASSLYQANIQYF.

The chain has TRBV28 and TRBJ1-3; D is unclear. CDR3 size: 16 residues. Germline CDR1 MDHEN, CDR2 SYDVKM. Trimming removed 5 bases from V and 2 bases from J, with 16 bases in between. CDR3 DNA sequence: TGTGCCAGCAGTCGGGGAGGGATGGTGACTGGAAACACCATATATTTT. The encoded protein is CASSRGGMVTGNTIYF.

The J gene is TRBJ1-1, the V gene TRBV5-1, with 8 positions matching TRBD1. V dropped 6 bases and J dropped 1; count of bases not matched to a gene: 8. The germline gives CDR1 SGHRS, CDR2 YFSETQ. This CDR3 spans 15 amino acids. The CDR3 reads CASNPGGAGNTEAFF. The CDR3, as DNA: TGCGCCAGCAATCCAGGGGGCGCCGGGAACACTGAAGCTTTCTTT.

The chain carries TRBV3-1 (or the pseudogene TRBV3-2) and TRBJ2-4, with 8 bases fitting TRBD2. Germline CDR1 LGHDT, CDR2 YNNKEL (reference sequence). This CDR3 is 14 amino acids long. V shed 4 bases and J 5 bases; nucleotides not matched to a gene: 4. The CDR3 sequence: CASSPSGGENIQYF. In nucleotides, the CDR3 is TGTGCCAGCAGCCCCTCGGGGGGGGAAAACATTCAGTACTTC.

The chain combines TRBV19 with TRBJ1-5; 9 bases map to TRBD1. The V gene end was trimmed by 3 bases and the J gene end by 5 bases; junction bases not matched to a gene: 5. This CDR3 contains 15 residues. Germline assignment: CDR1 LNHDA and CDR2 SQIVND (reference sequence). The CDR3 DNA reads TGTGCCAGTAGTATTGTACAGGGGGCTGATCAGCCCCAGCATTTT. It translates to CASSIVQGADQPQHF.

Only a few counts were recorded for this clone. The V gene is TRBV29-1, the J gene TRBJ2-1, with D perhaps TRBD2 (6 bases). The CDR3 is made up of 14 amino acids. With 5 bases removed from V and 7 bases from J, the gap between germline ends came to 18 bases. Germline V gives CDR1 SQVTM, CDR2 ANQGSEA. CDR3 loop: CSVWGQTSRNEQFF. DNA for the CDR3: TGCAGCGTTTGGGGCCAGACTAGTCGGAATGAGCAGTTCTTC.

The chain carries TRBV7-2 and TRBJ2-6; 10 positions agree with TRBD2. Germline lookup yields CDR1 SGHTA and CDR2 FQGNSA. V trimming: 7 bases; J trimming: 0 bases; junction bases outside the gene matches: 6. The CDR3 consists of 17 residues. CDR3 loop: CASTQAGGSSGANVLTF. CDR3 sequence (DNA): TGTGCCAGCACCCAAGCGGGGGGGTCCTCTGGGGCCAACGTCCTGACTTTC.

J is TRBJ1-1 and V is TRBV29-1, with 8 bases that match TRBD1. Germline V lookup: CDR1 SQVTM, CDR2 ANQGSEA. This CDR3 region has 12 residues. The trim removed 7 bases at V and 4 bases at J, leaving 5 bases unmatched. The CDR3 is CSAWTGITEAFF. Written as DNA, the CDR3 is TGCAGCGCCTGGACAGGGATCACTGAAGCTTTCTTT.

The V gene is TRBV3-1 (or the pseudogene TRBV3-2), the J gene TRBJ2-3; TRBD1 aligns across 9 bases. V shed 1 base and J 4 bases; nucleotides not matched to a gene: 6. From germline, CDR1 is LGHDT and CDR2 YNNKEL (reference sequence). The CDR3 spans 16 residues. CDR3 protein: CASSQGTGQGSDTQYF. The CDR3, as DNA: TGTGCCAGCAGCCAAGGTACGGGACAGGGTTCAGATACGCAGTATTTT.